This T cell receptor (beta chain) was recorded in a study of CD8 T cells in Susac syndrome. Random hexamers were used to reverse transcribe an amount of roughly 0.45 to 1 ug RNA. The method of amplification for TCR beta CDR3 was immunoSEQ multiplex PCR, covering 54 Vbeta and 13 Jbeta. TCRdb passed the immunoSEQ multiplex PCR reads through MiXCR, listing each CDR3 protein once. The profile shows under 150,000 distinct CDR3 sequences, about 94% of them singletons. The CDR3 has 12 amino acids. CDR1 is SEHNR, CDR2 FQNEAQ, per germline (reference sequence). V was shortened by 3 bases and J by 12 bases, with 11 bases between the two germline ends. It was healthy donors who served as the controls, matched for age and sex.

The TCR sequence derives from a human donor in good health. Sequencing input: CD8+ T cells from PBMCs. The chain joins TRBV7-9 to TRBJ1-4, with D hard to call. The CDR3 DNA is TGTGCCAGCAGCTTCATACGGGAGGAACTGTTTTTT. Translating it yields CASSFIREELFF.